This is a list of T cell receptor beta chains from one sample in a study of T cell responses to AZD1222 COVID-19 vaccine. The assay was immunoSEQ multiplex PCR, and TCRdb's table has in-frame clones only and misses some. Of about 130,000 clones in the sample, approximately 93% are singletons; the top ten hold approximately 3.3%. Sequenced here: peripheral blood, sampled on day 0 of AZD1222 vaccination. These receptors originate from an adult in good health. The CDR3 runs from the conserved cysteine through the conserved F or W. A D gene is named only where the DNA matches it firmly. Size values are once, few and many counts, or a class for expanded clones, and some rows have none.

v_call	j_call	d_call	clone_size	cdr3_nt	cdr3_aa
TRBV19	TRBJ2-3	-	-	TGTGCCACCTCCTGGGTGAGCACAGATACGCAGTATTTT	CATSWVSTDTQYF
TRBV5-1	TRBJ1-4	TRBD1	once	TGCGCCAGCAGGCTAACCCCGACAGGGTTAGAAAAACTGTTTTTT	CASRLTPTGLEKLFF
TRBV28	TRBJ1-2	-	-	TGTGCCAGCAGGGTCGACAGATTCTATGGCTACACCTTC	CASRVDRFYGYTF
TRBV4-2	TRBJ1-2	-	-	TGTGCCAGCAGCTTTTTGGGTGGCTACACCTTC	CASSFLGGYTF
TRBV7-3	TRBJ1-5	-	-	TGTGCCAGCAGCTTAATGGCTGGGTTTGATCAGCCCCAGCATTTT	CASSLMAGFDQPQHF
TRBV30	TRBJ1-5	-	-	TGTGCCTGGAGCCCAGGGACCGATCAGCCCCAGCATTTT	CAWSPGTDQPQHF
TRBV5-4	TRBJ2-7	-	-	TGTGCCAGCAGCTTGGACCCTAACCTGGGCTACGAGCAGTACTTC	CASSLDPNLGYEQYF
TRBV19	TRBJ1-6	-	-	TGTGCCAGTAGCCCGAGGATGGGTAACAATAATTCACCCCTCCACTTT	CASSPRMGNNNSPLHF
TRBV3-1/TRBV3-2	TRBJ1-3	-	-	TGTGCCAGCAGCCAAGCGCGGGGTGGAAACACCATATATTTT	CASSQARGGNTIYF
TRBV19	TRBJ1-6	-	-	TGTGCCAGTAGGTCGGGGAGTTCAACTGGTCCCCTCCACTTT	CASRSGSSTGPLHF
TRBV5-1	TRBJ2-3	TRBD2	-	TGCGCCAGCAGCCGGACTAGCGGGAGCGCAGATACGCAGTATTTT	CASSRTSGSADTQYF
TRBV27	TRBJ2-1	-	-	TGTGCCACCCTCTCTAGCCTACACAATGAGCAGTTCTTC	CATLSSLHNEQFF
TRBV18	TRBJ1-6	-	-	TGTGCCAGCTCACCGGACGGAGATAATTCACCCCTCCACTTT	CASSPDGDNSPLHF
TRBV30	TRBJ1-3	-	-	TGTGCCTGGAGTAACGGGTGGGGGCCCACCGGAAACACCATATATTTT	CAWSNGWGPTGNTIYF
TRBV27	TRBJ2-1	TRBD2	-	TGTGCCAGCAGTTTACGACTAGCGGGAGGACGCCTACACAATGAGCAGTTCTTC	CASSLRLAGGRLHNEQFF
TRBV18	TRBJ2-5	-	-	TGTGCCAGCTCACCACCCGGTGGAGAGACCCAGTACTTC	CASSPPGGETQYF
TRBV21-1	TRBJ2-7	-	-	TGTGCCAGCAGCAACCGACAGGGAGAGGGAACCTACGAGCAGTACTTC	CASSNRQGEGTYEQYF
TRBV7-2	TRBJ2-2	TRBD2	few	TGTGCCAGCAGCGTGGTAGCGGGAACCGGGGAGCTGTTTTTT	CASSVVAGTGELFF
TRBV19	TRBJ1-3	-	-	TGTGCCAGTAGTCCAGGGACGGCTGGAAACACCATATATTTT	CASSPGTAGNTIYF
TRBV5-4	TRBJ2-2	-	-	TGTGCCAGCAGCTCGGGGCTTGGCGGGGAGCTGTTTTTT	CASSSGLGGELFF
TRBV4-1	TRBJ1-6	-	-	TGCGCCAGCAAGGGGCCGCCTTATTCACCCCTCCACTTT	CASKGPPYSPLHF
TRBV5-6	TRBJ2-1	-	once	TGTGCCAGCAGCGTCCGGCTTAATGAGCAGTTCTTC	CASSVRLNEQFF
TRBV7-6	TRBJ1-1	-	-	TGTGCCAGCAGCTTAGACAGGCTGAACACTGAAGCTTTCTTT	CASSLDRLNTEAFF
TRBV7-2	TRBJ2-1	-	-	TGTGCCAGCAGCTTACAGGGGCCAGGGCTCTACAATGAGCAGTTCTTC	CASSLQGPGLYNEQFF
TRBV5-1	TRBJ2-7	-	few	TGCGCCAGCAGCTTTAGTCGGGGAGAGCAGTACTTC	CASSFSRGEQYF
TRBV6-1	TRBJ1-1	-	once	TGTGCCAGCAGTGAAATCGGGGACACTGAAGCTTTCTTT	CASSEIGDTEAFF
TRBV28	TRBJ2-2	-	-	TGTGCCAGCAGCCCAGATTCGGCAACCGGGGAGCTGTTTTTT	CASSPDSATGELFF
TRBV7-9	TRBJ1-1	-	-	TGTGCCAGCAGCTTCGAGAACACTGAAGCTTTCTTT	CASSFENTEAFF
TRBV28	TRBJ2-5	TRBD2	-	TGTGCCAGCAGTGTAGCGGGAGGACAAGAGACCCAGTACTTC	CASSVAGGQETQYF
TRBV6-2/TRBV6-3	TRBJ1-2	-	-	TGTGCCAGCAGTTACTTACAGGGACCGGGCGGCTACACCTTC	CASSYLQGPGGYTF
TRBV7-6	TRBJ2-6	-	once	TGTGCCAGCAGCCCCCGGGGGGCCGGGGCCAACGTCCTGACTTTC	CASSPRGAGANVLTF
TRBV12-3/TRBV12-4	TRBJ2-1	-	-	TGTGCCAGCAGTCCTTTGGGGGCTGAGCAGTTCTTC	CASSPLGAEQFF
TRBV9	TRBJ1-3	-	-	TGTGCCAGCAGCGTTAGTTCTTACTCTGGAAACACCATATATTTT	CASSVSSYSGNTIYF
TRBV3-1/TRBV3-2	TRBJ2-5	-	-	TGTGCCAGCAGCCAAGGGACGCGCTTTTGGTACTTC	CASSQGTRFWYF
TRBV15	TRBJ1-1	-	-	TGTGCCACCAGCAGAGTTGGTTCGCTTGGTGAAGCTTTCTTT	CATSRVGSLGEAFF
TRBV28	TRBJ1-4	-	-	TGTGCCAGCAGTCCCGGGCCTTCTTTTAATGAAAAACTGTTTTTT	CASSPGPSFNEKLFF
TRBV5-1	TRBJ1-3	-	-	TGCGCCAGGGGTCCCTCTGGAAACACCATATATTTT	CARGPSGNTIYF
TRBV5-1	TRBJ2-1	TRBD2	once	TGCGCCAGCAGCTTGGCCCCTAGCGGGAGTATTCGTGATGAGCAGTTCTTC	CASSLAPSGSIRDEQFF
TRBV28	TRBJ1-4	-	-	TGTGCCAGCAGTGAGGGGGCAACTAATGAAAAACTGTTTTTT	CASSEGATNEKLFF
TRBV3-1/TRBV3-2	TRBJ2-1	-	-	TGTGCCAGCAGCCGGTTGCGGGACTTTGGCAATGAGCAGTTCTTC	CASSRLRDFGNEQFF
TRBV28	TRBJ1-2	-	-	TGTGCCAGCGAAGCGAACTATGGCTACACCTTC	CASEANYGYTF
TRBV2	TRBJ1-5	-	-	TGTGCCAGCAGTACAGGGATCAATCAGCCCCAGCATTTT	CASSTGINQPQHF
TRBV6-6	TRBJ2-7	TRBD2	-	TGTGCCTCCGCACTAGCGGGAGGCGAGCAGTACTTC	CASALAGGEQYF
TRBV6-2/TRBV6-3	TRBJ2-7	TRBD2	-	TGTGCCAGCAGTTCGGGGACTAGCGGGAGGGTGTACGAGCAGTACTTC	CASSSGTSGRVYEQYF
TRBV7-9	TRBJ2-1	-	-	TGTGCCAGCAGCCCTACTAGAAGTGGTTCCTACAATGAGCAGTTCTTC	CASSPTRSGSYNEQFF
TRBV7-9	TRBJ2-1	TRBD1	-	TGTGCCAGCAGCTTAGCCCGACTAACCGGGACAGGGTACAATGAGCAGTTCTTC	CASSLARLTGTGYNEQFF
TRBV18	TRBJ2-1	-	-	TGTGCCAGCTCACCACTAGCGGTAGGGAATGAGCAGTTCTTC	CASSPLAVGNEQFF
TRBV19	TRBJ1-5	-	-	TGTGCCAGTAGAAGGGACATTAGCAATCAGCCCCAGCATTTT	CASRRDISNQPQHF
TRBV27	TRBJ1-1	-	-	TGTGCCAGCAGTTTATCGGGGGGGCTTAAAGCTTTCTTT	CASSLSGGLKAFF
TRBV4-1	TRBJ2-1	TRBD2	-	TGCGCCAGCAGCCAGGCCCCTAGCGGGAGTATCAATGAGCAGTTCTTC	CASSQAPSGSINEQFF
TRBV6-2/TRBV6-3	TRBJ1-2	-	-	TGTGCCAGCAGTTCCGTTGCTCTCGCTAACTATGGCTACACCTTC	CASSSVALANYGYTF
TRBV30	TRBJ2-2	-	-	TGTGCCTGGAGTCGGGGGCAAACAAGCACCGGGGAGCTGTTTTTT	CAWSRGQTSTGELFF
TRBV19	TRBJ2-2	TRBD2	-	TGTGCCAGTAGTATGACTAGCGGAATCACCGGGGAGCTGTTTTTT	CASSMTSGITGELFF
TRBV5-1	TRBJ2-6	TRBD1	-	TGCGCCAGCTCCGGGACAGGGGGCGCCGGCGGTGGGGCCAACGTCCTGACTTTC	CASSGTGGAGGGANVLTF
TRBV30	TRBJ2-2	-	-	TGTGCCTGGAGTATACAGGCCGGGGAGCTGTTTTTT	CAWSIQAGELFF
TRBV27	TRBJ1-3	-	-	TGTGCCAGCAGTTCCCATGGGTCGGGAAACACCATATATTTT	CASSSHGSGNTIYF